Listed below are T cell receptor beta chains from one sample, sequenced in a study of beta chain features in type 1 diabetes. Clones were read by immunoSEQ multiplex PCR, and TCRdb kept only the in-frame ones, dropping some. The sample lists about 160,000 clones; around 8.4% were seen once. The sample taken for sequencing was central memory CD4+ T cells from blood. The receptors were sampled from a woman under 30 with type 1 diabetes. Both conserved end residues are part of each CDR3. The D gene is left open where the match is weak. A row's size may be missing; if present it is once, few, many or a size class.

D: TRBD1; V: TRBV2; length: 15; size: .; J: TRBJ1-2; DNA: TGTGCCAGCAGTGAAGCCAGGACAGGCCCCTATGGCTACACCTTC; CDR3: CASSEARTGPYGYTF
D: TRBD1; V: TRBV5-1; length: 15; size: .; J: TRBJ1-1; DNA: TGCGCCAGCAGCTCCACCGGGACAGGGGACACTGAAGCTTTCTTT; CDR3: CASSSTGTGDTEAFF
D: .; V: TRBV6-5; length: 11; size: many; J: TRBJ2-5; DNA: TGTGCCACCCGGGACCAAGAGACCCAGTACTTC; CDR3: CATRDQETQYF
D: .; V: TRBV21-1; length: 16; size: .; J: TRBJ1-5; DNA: TGTGCCAGCACCCTATGCGGGCGGGCGAGCAATCAGCCCCAGCATTTT; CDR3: CASTLCGRASNQPQHF
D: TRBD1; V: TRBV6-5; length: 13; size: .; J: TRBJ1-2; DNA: TGTGCCAGCAGTTACGGGCAGGGGGCAGGCTACACCTTC; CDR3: CASSYGQGAGYTF
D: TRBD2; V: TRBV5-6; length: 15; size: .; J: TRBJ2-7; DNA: TGTGCCAGCAGCCCCGGGGGGTCAGGGAGCTACGAGCAGTACTTC; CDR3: CASSPGGSGSYEQYF
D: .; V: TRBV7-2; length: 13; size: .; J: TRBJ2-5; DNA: TGTGCCAGCAGCAGGACACCCCAGGGGACCCAGTACTTC; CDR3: CASSRTPQGTQYF
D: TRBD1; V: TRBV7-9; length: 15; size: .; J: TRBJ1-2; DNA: TGTGCCAGCAGCTTCGCGGACAGGGCCGGGTATGGCTACACCTTC; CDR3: CASSFADRAGYGYTF
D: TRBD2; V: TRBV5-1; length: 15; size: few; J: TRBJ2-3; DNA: TGCGCCAGCAGACTAGCGGGGGAGAGCACAGATACGCAGTATTTT; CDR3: CASRLAGESTDTQYF
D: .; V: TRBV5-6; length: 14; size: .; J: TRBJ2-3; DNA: TGTGCCAGCAGCTTGGGCGGGGGCACAGATACGCAGTATTTT; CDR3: CASSLGGGTDTQYF
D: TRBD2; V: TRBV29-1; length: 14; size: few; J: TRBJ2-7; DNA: TGCAGCGTTGCCTGGACTAGCGGGGCCTACGAGCAGTACTTC; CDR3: CSVAWTSGAYEQYF
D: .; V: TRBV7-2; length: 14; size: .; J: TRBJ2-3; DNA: TGTGCCAGCAGCCCAGGACTGGAGTACGATACGCAGTATTTT; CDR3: CASSPGLEYDTQYF
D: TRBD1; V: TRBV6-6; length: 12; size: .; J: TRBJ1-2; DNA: TGTGCCGGGACAGGGGCTAACTATGGCTACACCTTC; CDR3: CAGTGANYGYTF
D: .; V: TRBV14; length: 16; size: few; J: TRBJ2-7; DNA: TGTGCCAGCAGCCTAGACGGTCACTACCTCTCCTACGAGCAGTACTTC; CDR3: CASSLDGHYLSYEQYF
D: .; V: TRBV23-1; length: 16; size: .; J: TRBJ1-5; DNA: TGCGCCAGCAGTCAATGTAGGGGCACCGCATATCAGCCCCAGCATTTT; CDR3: CASSQCRGTAYQPQHF
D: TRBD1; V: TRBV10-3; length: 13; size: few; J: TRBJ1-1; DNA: TGTGCCATCAGTGCTGGGGACAGCACTGAAGCTTTCTTT; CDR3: CAISAGDSTEAFF
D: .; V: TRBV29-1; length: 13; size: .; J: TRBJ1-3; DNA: TGCAGCGGGCTGGACAACTCTGGAAACACCATATATTTT; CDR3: CSGLDNSGNTIYF
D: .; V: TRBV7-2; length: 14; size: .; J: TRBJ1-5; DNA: TGTGCCAGCAGCCTGCACGACATGGATCAGCCCCAGCATTTT; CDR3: CASSLHDMDQPQHF
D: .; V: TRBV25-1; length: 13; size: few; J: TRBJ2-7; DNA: TGTGCCAGCAGTCGATCACAGGGTCACGAGCAGTACTTC; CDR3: CASSRSQGHEQYF
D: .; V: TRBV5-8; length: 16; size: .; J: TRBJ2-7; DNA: TGTGCCAGCAGCTCAACGACCAAGACAGGTTTTTACGAGCAGTACTTC; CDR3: CASSSTTKTGFYEQYF
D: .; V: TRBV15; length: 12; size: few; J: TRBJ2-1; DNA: TGTGCCACCAGCAGAGGGTCGGGTGAGCAGTTCTTC; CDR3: CATSRGSGEQFF
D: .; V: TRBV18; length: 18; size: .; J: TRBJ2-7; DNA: TGTGCCAGCTCACCCGTCCAGCGAAGGGGGGGCGGAGAGGACGAGCAGTACTTC; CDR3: CASSPVQRRGGGEDEQYF
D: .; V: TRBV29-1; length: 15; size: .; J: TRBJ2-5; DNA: TGCAGCGTTGATGCAAGTGGACAGGGAGGGGAGACCCAGTACTTC; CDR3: CSVDASGQGGETQYF
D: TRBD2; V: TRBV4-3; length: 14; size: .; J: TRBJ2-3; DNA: TGCGCCAGCAGCCAAGATCTCGCGGGAGGACCGCAGTATTTT; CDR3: CASSQDLAGGPQYF
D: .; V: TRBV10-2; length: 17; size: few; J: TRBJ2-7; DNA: TGCGCCAGCAGTGAGCCTGGGGGCGGCGTCTCCTCCTACGAGCAGTACTTC; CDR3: CASSEPGGGVSSYEQYF
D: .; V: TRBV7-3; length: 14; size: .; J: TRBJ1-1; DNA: TGTGCCAGCAGCCGACTTGGGGGGGACACTGAAGCTTTCTTT; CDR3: CASSRLGGDTEAFF
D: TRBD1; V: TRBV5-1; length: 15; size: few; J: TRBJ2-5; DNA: TGCGCCAGCAGCTATTCAACGACAGGGCAGGAGACCCAGTACTTC; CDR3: CASSYSTTGQETQYF
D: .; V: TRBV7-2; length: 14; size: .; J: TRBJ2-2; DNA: TGTGCCAGCAGCTTAGTGCTCAGCACCGGGGAGCTGTTTTTT; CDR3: CASSLVLSTGELFF
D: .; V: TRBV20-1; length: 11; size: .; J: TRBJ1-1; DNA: TGCAGTGCTAGTCCCGGGATTGAAGCTTTCTTT; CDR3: CSASPGIEAFF
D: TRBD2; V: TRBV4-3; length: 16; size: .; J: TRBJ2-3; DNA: TGCGCCAGCAGCCAGGGGACTAGCGGGCTCACAGATACGCAGTATTTT; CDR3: CASSQGTSGLTDTQYF
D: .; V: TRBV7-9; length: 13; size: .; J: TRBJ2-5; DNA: TGTGCCAGCATCAGAGACAGCCAAGAGACCCAGTACTTC; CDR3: CASIRDSQETQYF
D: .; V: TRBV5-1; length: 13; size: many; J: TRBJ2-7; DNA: TGCGCCAGCAGCGTCGACAGGACCGGCGAGCAGTACTTC; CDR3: CASSVDRTGEQYF
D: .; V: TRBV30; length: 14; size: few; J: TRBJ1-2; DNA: TGTGCCGGCAATCAGGGGCTGGGAGGGTATGGCTACACCTTC; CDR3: CAGNQGLGGYGYTF
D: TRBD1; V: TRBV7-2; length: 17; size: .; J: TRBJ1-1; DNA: TGTGCCAGCAGCTTAGCTCCACAGGGGGGGGGTGAAGCTGAAGCTTTCTTT; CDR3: CASSLAPQGGGEAEAFF
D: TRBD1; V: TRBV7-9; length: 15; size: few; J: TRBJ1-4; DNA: TGTGCCAGCAGCCTTACGGACAGGCCGGATGAAAAACTGTTTTTT; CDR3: CASSLTDRPDEKLFF
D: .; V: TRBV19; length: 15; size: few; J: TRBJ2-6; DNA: TGTGCCAGTAGTACACAGGGCTCTGGGGCCAACGTCCTGACTTTC; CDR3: CASSTQGSGANVLTF
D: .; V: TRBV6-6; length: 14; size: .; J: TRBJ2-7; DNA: TGTGCCAGCAGTTACGAGGGTAACTCCTACGAGCAGTACTTC; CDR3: CASSYEGNSYEQYF
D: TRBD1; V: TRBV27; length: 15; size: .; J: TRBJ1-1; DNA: TGTGCCAGCAGTTTATCCGGGACAGGGGCCACTGAAGCTTTCTTT; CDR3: CASSLSGTGATEAFF
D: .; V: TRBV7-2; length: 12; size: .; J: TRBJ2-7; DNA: TGTGCCAGCAGCATAAGGGGAAGCATGAAGTACTTC; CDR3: CASSIRGSMKYF
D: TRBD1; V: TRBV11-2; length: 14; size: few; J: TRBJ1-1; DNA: TGTGCCAGCAGCCCCCGACAGGGCGTAACTGAAGCTTTCTTT; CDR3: CASSPRQGVTEAFF
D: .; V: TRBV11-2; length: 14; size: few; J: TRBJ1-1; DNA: TGTGCCAGCAGCTTAAGCAGGGTGAACACTGAAGCTTTCTTT; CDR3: CASSLSRVNTEAFF
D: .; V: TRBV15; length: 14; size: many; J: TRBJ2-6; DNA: TGTGCCACCAGCAGAGGCGCTGGGGCCAACGTCCTGACTTTC; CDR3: CATSRGAGANVLTF
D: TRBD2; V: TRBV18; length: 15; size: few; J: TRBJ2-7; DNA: TGTGCCAGCTCACCTCCGGGCGGGAGTCCCCACGAGCAGTACTTC; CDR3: CASSPPGGSPHEQYF
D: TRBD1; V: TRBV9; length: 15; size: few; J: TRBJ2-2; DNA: TGTGCCAGCAGCGCCCAGGGGGTTCGGACCGGGGAGCTGTTTTTT; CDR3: CASSAQGVRTGELFF
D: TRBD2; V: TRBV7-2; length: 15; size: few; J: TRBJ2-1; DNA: TGTGCCAGCACCAAAGGTTGGGGGGGTAACTATGAGCAGTTCTTC; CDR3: CASTKGWGGNYEQFF
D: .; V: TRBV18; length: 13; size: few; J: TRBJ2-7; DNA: TGTGCCAGCTCAACGACACGGGCGGGGGAGCAGTACTTC; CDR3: CASSTTRAGEQYF
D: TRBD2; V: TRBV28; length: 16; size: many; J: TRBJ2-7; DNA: TGTGCCAGCAGCAAACTAGCGGGAGGGCCGACCTACGAGCAGTACTTC; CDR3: CASSKLAGGPTYEQYF
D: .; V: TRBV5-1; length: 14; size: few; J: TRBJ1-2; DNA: TGCGCCAGCAGCCCGGTCTCGGAGGACTATGGCTACACCTTC; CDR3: CASSPVSEDYGYTF
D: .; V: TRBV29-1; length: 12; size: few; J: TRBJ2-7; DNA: TGCAGCGTCCGCCCTTTCGAGGGAGAGCAGTACTTC; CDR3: CSVRPFEGEQYF